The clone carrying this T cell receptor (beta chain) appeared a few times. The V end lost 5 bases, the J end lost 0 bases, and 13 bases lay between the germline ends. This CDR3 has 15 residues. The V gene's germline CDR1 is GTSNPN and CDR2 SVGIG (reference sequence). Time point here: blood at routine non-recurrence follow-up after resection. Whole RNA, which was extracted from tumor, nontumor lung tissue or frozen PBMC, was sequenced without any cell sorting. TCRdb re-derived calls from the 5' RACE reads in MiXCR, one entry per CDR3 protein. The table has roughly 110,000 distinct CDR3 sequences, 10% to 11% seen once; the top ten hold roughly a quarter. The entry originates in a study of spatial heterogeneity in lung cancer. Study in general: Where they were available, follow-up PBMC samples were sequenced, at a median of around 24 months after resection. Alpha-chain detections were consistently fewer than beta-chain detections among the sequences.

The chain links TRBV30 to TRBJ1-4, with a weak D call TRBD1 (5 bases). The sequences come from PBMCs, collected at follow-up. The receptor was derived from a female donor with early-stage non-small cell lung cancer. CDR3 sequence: CAWRTRRATNEKLFF. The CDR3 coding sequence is TGTGCCTGGCGGACAAGACGCGCAACTAATGAAAAACTGTTTTTT.